This T cell receptor (beta chain) was sequenced in a study of vaccination and CD4 T cells after COVID-19. Study as a whole: Blood was drawn a median roughly 67 days post second dose, range 14 to 241. Researchers treated cells with overlapping spike peptides taken from SARS-CoV-2, HCoV-NL63, HCoV-OC43 and HCoV-229E.

With respect to this clonotype: As yet, its antigen is unknown.

This CDR3 contains 17 residues. With 7 bases clipped from V and 0 bases from J, the junction kept 12 bases outside the gene matches. Germline V lookup: CDR1 SNHLY, CDR2 FYNNEI. Treatment indicated: roughly ten-day PBMC culture with coronavirus spike peptide pools or control peptides (ViraFEST assay). Researchers collected the unexposed donor's CD4+ T cells before the COVID-19 pandemic (2011-2018). Approximately 1.8 million PBMCs were grown per well alongside approximately 9.2 IU/ml IL-2 and 10 ug/ml peptide pools. Sequence data for DNA of cultured CD4+ T cells were generated by the Oncomine TCR Beta short-read assay. Once CD4+ T cells had been cultured, genomic DNA was extracted from them. TCRdb passed the PCR reads through MiXCR, listing each CDR3 protein once. The table records fewer than 13,000 distinct CDR3 sequences, about 27% of them present only once.

The J gene is TRBJ1-1, the V gene TRBV2; 9 nucleotides match TRBD1. The clonotype was recovered from a human donor in good health. Sequencing was performed on CD4+ T cells from blood, cultured in vitro. CDR3 DNA sequence: TGTGCCAGCAAGAGGAGGGCACAGGGGGCTGTGAACACTGAAGCTTTCTTT. Its protein is CASKRRAQGAVNTEAFF.